Sequencing of this TCR beta chain was carried out in a study of blood T cells in healthy people across ages. Background on the study: Every two T cells gave about one barcoded beta molecule via template switching. Notes on the study in general: With unsorted PBMCs, a conclusive comparison of naive versus antigen-experienced cells was not possible.

A second roughly 6 to 12 cycle PCR used barcoded and J-beta primers. Using its own MiXCR run on the 5' RACE reads, TCRdb lists one record per CDR3 protein. The sample gives about 730,000 distinct CDR3 sequences, around 46% of which show up once; roughly 20% is in the top ten. The length of the CDR3 is 16 residues. Trimming took off 7 bases at V and 0 bases at J, with 18 bases between the two ends. This clonotype was detected many times. The antigen is undetermined. This sequence joins TRBV12-3 or TRBV12-4 and TRBJ1-2; D ambiguous. The clonotype comes from a woman aged 55-70 years in good health. Material: blood. The CDR3 sequence is CASTSADGIPNYGYTF. DNA of the CDR3: TGTGCCAGCACCAGCGCGGACGGTATTCCTAACTATGGCTACACCTTC.